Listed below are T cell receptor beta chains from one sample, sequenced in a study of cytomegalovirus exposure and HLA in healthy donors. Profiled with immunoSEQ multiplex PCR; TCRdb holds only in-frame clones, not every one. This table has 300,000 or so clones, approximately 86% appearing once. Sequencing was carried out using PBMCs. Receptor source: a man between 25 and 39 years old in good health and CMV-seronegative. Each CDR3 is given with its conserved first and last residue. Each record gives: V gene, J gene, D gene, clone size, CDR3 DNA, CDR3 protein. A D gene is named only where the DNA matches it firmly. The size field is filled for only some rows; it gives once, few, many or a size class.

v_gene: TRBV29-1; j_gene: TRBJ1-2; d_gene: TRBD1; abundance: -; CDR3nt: TGCAGCGCCTCCCAGGGGGACTATGGCTACACCTTC; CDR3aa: CSASQGDYGYTF
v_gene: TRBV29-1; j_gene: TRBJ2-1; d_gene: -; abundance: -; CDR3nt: TGCAGCGTTGAAGGGCAGGTCTACAATGAGCAGTTCTTC; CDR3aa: CSVEGQVYNEQFF
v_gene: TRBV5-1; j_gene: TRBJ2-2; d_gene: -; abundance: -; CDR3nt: TGCGCCAGCAGCTTGTCTGTCGGGGAGCTGTTTTTT; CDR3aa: CASSLSVGELFF
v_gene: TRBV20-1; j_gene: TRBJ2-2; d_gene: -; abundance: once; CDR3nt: TGCAGTGCCCCTCTTCTCGGGGAGCTGTTTTTT; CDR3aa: CSAPLLGELFF
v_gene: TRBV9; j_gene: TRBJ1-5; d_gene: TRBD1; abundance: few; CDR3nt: TGTGCCAGCAGCGTAGATACAGGGGCGGGTCAGCCCCAGCATTTT; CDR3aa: CASSVDTGAGQPQHF
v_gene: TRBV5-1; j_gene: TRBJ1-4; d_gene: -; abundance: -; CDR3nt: TGCGCCAGCAGCTCCAAGACAGGCGGTCGGAGTGAAAAACTGTTTTTT; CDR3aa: CASSSKTGGRSEKLFF
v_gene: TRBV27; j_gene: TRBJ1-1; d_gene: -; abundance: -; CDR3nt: TGTGCCAGCAGTTCTGAGACAGATATGAACACTGAAGCTTTCTTT; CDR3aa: CASSSETDMNTEAFF
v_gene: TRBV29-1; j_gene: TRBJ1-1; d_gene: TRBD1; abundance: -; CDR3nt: TGCAGCGTTAAGGGACAGGGGAACACTGAAGCTTTCTTT; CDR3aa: CSVKGQGNTEAFF
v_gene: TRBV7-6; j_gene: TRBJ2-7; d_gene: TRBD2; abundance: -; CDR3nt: TGTGCCAGCAGCTTTGGACTAGCGGGCACCTACGAGCAGTACTTC; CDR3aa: CASSFGLAGTYEQYF
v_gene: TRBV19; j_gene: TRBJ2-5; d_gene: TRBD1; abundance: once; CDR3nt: TGTGCCAGTTCGAGGGACAGGGTGGCCCAAGAGACCCAGTACTTC; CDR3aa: CASSRDRVAQETQYF
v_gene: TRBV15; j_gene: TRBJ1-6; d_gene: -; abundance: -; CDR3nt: TGTGCCACCAGCAGAGGAGGCGAGAATTCACCCCTCCACTTT; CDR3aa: CATSRGGENSPLHF
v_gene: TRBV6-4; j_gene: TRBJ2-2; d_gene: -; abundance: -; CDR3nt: TGTGCCAGCAGTGACGAGTTAACCGGGGAGCTGTTTTTT; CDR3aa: CASSDELTGELFF
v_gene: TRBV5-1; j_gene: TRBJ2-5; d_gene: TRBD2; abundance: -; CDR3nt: TGCGCCAGCAGCTTAAGGCACCGGGGGGACCAAGAGACCCAGTACTTC; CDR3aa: CASSLRHRGDQETQYF
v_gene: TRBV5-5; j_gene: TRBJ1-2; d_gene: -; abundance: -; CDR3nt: TGTGCCAGCAGCGAAAGCTATCCCGGTAACTATGGCTACACCTTC; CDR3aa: CASSESYPGNYGYTF
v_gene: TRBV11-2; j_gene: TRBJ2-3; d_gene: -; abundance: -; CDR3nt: TGTGCCAGCAGCTTAGAGGGGGGAGATACGCAGTATTTT; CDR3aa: CASSLEGGDTQYF
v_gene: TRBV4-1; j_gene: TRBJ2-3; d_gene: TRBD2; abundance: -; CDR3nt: TGCGCCAGCAGCCAACCGACTAGCGGGGGGCCCACAGATACGCAGTATTTT; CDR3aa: CASSQPTSGGPTDTQYF
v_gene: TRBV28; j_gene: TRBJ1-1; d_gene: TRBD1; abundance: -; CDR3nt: TGTGCCAGCAGTTTGATACAGGGGTTTGAAGCTTTCTTT; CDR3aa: CASSLIQGFEAFF
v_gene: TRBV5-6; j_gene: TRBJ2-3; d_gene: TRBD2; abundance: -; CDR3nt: TGTGCCAGCAGCTTAAGGGTGCGCGTGGGAGGGCCAGATACGCAGTATTTT; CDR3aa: CASSLRVRVGGPDTQYF
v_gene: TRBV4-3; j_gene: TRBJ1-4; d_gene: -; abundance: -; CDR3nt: TGCGCCAGCAGCCAAGGGTCAGGGTTTAATGAAAAACTGTTTTTT; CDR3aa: CASSQGSGFNEKLFF
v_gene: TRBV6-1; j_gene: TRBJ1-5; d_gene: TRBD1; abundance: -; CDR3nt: TGTGCCAGCAGTGACGCCAGGGGGCATACTCAGCCCCAGCATTTT; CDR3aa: CASSDARGHTQPQHF
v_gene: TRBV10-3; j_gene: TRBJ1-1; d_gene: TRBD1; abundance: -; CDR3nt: TGTGCGAGGACAGGCCAGACTGAAGCTTTCTTT; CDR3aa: CARTGQTEAFF
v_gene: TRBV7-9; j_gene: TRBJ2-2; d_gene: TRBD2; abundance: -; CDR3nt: TGTGCCAGCAGCCACAAGCGGGGGACCGGGGAGCTGTTTTTT; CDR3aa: CASSHKRGTGELFF
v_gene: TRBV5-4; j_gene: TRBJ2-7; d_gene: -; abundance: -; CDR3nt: TGTGCCAGCAGCTTGGGACAGTACGAGCAGTACTTC; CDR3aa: CASSLGQYEQYF
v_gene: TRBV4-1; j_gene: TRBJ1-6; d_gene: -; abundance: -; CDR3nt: TGCGCCAGCAGCCAAAAGGCGGGGGGTGATAATTCACCCCTCCACTTT; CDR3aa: CASSQKAGGDNSPLHF
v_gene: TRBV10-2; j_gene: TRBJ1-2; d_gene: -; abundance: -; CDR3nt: TGCGCCAGCAGGGACAGTGCCCCTATCTATGGCTACACCTTC; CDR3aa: CASRDSAPIYGYTF
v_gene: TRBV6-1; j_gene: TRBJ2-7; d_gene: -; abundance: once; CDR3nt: TGTGCCAGCAGTGAATCTACAGGGTGGCCCTACGAGCAGTACTTC; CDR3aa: CASSESTGWPYEQYF
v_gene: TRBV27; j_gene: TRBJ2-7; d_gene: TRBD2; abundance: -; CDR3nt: TGTGCCAGCCGACTAGCGAGAAGCTACGAGCAGTACTTC; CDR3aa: CASRLARSYEQYF
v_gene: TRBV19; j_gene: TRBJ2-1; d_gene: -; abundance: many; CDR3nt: TGTGCCAGTAGTATACAACTAGCTTCGTACAATGAGCAGTTCTTC; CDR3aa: CASSIQLASYNEQFF
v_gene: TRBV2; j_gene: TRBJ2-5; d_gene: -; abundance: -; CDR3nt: TGTGCCAGCAGGAAGACAGCTCAGTCCCAAGAGACCCAGTACTTC; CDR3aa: CASRKTAQSQETQYF
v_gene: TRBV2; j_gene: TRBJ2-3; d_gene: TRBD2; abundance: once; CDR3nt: TGTGCCAGCAGGGAACTGATTGGGACAGCCGGGACTAGCAGGACAGATACGCAGTATTTT; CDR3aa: CASRELIGTAGTSRTDTQYF
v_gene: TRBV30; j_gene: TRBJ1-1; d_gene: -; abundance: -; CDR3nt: TGTGCCTGGAGTGGGCGGGAGAACACTGAAGCTTTCTTT; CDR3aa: CAWSGRENTEAFF
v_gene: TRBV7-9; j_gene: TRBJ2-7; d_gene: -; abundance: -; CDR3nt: TGTGCCAGCAGCTTAGCAGGGGGCTACGAGCAGTACTTC; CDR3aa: CASSLAGGYEQYF
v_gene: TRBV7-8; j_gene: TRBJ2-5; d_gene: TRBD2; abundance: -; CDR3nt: TGTGCCAGCAGCCTGCTAGCGGGGATCGGCGAGACCCAGTACTTC; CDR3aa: CASSLLAGIGETQYF
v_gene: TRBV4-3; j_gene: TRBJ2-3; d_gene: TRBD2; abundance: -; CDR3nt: TGCGCCAGCAGCCAAGATCAGCTAGCGGGGGGGGATACGCAGTATTTT; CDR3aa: CASSQDQLAGGDTQYF
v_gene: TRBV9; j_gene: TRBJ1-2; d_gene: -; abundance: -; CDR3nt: TGTGCCAGCAGCCAACGGGTGGGGGCGTCAACCCTTTCTCGGGGCTACACCTTC; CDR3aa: CASSQRVGASTLSRGYTF
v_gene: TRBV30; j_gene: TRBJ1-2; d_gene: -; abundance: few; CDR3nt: TGTGCCTGGAGTGGGTTGGGGGGGACTTATGGCTACACCTTC; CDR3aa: CAWSGLGGTYGYTF
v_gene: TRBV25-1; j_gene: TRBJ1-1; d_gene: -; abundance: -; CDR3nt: TGTGCCAGCAGTGAATTTCCGGGGGGGAGAACTGAAGCTTTCTTT; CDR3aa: CASSEFPGGRTEAFF
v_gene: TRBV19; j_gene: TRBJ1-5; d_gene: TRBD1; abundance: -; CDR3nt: TGTGCCAGTAGTACCTCGACAGGGGCAGGCAATCAGCCCCAGCATTTT; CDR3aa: CASSTSTGAGNQPQHF
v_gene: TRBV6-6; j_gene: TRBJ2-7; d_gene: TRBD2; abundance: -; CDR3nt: TGTGCCAGCAGTTTAATTTGGGGGAGGGACGAGCAGTACTTC; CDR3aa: CASSLIWGRDEQYF
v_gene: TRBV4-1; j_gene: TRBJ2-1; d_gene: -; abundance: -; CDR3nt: TGCGCCAGCAGCCAAGAACCTAGCGCTTCCTACAATGAGCAGTTCTTC; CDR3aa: CASSQEPSASYNEQFF
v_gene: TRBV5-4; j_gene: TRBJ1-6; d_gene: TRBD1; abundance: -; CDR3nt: TGTGCCAGCAGCCCCGGGACAGGGTATTCACCCCTCCACTTT; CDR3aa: CASSPGTGYSPLHF
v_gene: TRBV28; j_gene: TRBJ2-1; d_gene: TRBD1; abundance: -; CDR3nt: TGTGCCAGCAGTTACCGGGACAGGAACTACAATGAGCAGTTCTTC; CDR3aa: CASSYRDRNYNEQFF
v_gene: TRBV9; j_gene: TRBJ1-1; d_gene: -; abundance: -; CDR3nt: TGTGCCAGCAGCCCGGACGGGGCTGAAGCTTTCTTT; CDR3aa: CASSPDGAEAFF
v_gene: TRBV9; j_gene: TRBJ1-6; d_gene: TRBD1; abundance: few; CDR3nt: TGTGCCAGCAGCGGGGACAGTAATTCACCCCTCCACTTT; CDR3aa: CASSGDSNSPLHF
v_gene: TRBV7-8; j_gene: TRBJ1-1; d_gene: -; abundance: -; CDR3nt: TGTGCCAGCAGCCTTTCCCCGGGGAACACTGAAGCTTTCTTT; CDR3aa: CASSLSPGNTEAFF
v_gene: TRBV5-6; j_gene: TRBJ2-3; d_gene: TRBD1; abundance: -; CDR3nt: TGTGCCAGCAGCTTGGCTACAGGGGTGGGCACAGATACGCAGTATTTT; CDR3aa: CASSLATGVGTDTQYF
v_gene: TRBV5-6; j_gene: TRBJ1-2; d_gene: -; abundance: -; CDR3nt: TGTGCCAGCAGCTTGGCGCTGGAGGGGGGGCATGGCTACACCTTC; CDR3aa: CASSLALEGGHGYTF
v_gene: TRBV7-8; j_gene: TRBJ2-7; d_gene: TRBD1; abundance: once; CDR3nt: TGTGCCAGCAGCCCCCCCGGGACAGGGCCCAACGAGCAGTACTTC; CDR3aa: CASSPPGTGPNEQYF
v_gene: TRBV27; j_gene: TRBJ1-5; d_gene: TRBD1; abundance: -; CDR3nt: TGTGCCAGCAGTACGACAGGGGTGGTGAGTCAGCCCCAGCATTTT; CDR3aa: CASSTTGVVSQPQHF
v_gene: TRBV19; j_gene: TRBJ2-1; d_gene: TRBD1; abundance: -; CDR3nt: TGTGCCAGTAGTCCGAGGGGACAGGCGATCTACAATGAGCAGTTCTTC; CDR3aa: CASSPRGQAIYNEQFF
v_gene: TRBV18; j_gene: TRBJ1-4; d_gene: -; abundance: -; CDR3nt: TGTGCCAGCTCACCTTTGCTGGCCACAACTAATGAAAAACTGTTTTTT; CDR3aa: CASSPLLATTNEKLFF
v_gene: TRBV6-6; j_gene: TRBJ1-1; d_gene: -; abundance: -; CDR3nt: TGTGCCAGCAGCTTCGACAGGCGCCCGAGGGCTTTCTTT; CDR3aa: CASSFDRRPRAFF
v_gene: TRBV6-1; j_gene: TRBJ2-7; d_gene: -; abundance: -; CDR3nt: TGTGCCAGCAGTGAATCCCTGAGCTCCTACGAGCAGTACTTC; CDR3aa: CASSESLSSYEQYF
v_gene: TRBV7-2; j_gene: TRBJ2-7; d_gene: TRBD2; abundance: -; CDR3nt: TGTGCCAGCAGCTTAACTAGCGGCTCCTACGAGCAGTACTTC; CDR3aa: CASSLTSGSYEQYF
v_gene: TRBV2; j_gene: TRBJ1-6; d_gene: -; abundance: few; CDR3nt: TGTGCCAGCAGTGAAGAACGCGCAGGTGCTTCACCCCTCCACTTT; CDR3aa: CASSEERAGASPLHF
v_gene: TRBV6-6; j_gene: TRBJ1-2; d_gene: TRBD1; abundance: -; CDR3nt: TGTGCCAGCAACAGGGGGACAGTCATTAACTATGGCTACACCTTC; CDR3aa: CASNRGTVINYGYTF
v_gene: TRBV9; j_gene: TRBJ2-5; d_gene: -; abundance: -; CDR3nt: TGTGCCAGCAGCGTAGGCAGGGGGGATGTAGAGACCCAGTACTTC; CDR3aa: CASSVGRGDVETQYF